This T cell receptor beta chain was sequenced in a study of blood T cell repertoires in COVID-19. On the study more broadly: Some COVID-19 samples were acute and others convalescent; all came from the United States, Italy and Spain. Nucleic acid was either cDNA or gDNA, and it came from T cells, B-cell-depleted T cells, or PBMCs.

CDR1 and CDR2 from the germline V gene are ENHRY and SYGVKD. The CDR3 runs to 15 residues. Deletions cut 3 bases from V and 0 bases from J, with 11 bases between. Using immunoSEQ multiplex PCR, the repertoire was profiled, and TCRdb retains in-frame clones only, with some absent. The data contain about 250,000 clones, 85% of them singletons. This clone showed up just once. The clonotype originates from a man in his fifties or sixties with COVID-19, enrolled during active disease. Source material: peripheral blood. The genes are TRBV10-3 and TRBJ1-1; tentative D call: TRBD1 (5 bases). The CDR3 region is CAISDGRVMNTEAFF. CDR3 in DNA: TGTGCCATCAGTGACGGCAGGGTCATGAACACTGAAGCTTTCTTT.